Listed here are 27 T cell receptor beta chains from one sample, sequenced in a study of response to subunit inactivated influenza vaccine. Each CDR3 protein is one row after TCRdb ran MiXCR on the RT-PCR reads. The sample consists of 560,000 or so distinct CDR3 sequences, around 8% of them appearing once. The sample was PBMCs from blood, taken about 24 months after vaccination. These TCRs come from a man aged 45 to 75 who received an inactivated influenza vaccine.

Many counts were recorded for this clonotype. The chain links TRBV30 to TRBJ2-6; D not resolved. The V gene's germline CDR1 is GTSNPN and CDR2 SVGIG (reference sequence). The V gene lost 0 bases and the J gene lost 0 bases, with 12 bases spanning the gap. The length of the CDR3 is 17 residues. CDR3 in amino acids: CAWSVYGLNSGANVLTF. CDR3 coding DNA: TGTGCCTGGAGTGTATACGGTCTCAACTCTGGGGCCAACGTCCTGACTTTC. The variable domain in full, completed from reference TRBV30 and TRBJ2-6, reads SQTIHQWPATLVQPVGSPLSLECTVEGTSNPNLYWYRQAAGRGLQLLFYSVGIGQISSEVPQNLSASRPQDRQFILSSKKLLLSDSGFYLCAWSVYGLNSGANVLTFGAGSRLTVL.

This sequence joins TRBV20-1 and TRBJ1-6, with 12 bases matching TRBD1. J was trimmed by 9 bases and V by 4 bases; bases with no gene match: 10. CDR3 length: 16 amino acids. Germline V lookup: CDR1 DFQATT, CDR2 SNEGSKA (reference sequence). The CDR3: CSAIPGTGGRGSPLHF. CDR3 sequence (DNA): TGCAGTGCTATTCCTGGGACAGGGGGCCGTGGTTCACCCCTCCACTTT.

The CDR3 DNA follows: TGCGCCAGCAGCCCGGGGGGCGGGATCGTGAATTCACCCCTCCACTTT. The encoded protein is CASSPGGGIVNSPLHF. The V gene is TRBV5-1, the J gene TRBJ1-6; maybe TRBD1 (6 bases). The CDR3 extends over 16 amino acids. Between the trimmed V and J ends, which lost 4 bases and 7 bases, there was a span of 18 bases. Germline lookup yields CDR1 SGHRS and CDR2 YFSETQ.

To note about this clonotype: One junction end disagrees with the germline gene, perhaps due to a read error. The chain is built from TRBV6-6 and TRBJ2-5; D possibly corresponds to TRBD1 (5 bases). Germline lookup yields CDR1 MNHNY and CDR2 SVGAGI (reference sequence). The CDR3 has 13 amino acids. The CDR3 loop is CASSTGPQETRYF. CDR3 nucleotides: TGTGCCAGCAGTACAGGCCCCCAAGAGACCCGGTACTTC.

This clonotype was observed a few times. The chain combines TRBV6-1 with TRBJ2-7, with 10 bases lining up with TRBD2. The germline gives CDR1 MNHNS, CDR2 SASEGT. The length of the CDR3 is 15 residues. V was clipped by 3 bases and J by 0 bases; unmatched bases: 2. The CDR3 DNA follows: TGTGCCAGCAGTGACGGACTAGCGGTCTCCTACGAGCAGTACTTC. Translation: CASSDGLAVSYEQYF.

This clonotype was counted a few times. V and J are TRBV5-1 and TRBJ2-1; D gene ambiguous. Trimming left V 7 bases short and J 10 bases short, with 24 bases between. The CDR3 loop spans 15 amino acids. Germline loops: CDR1 SGHRS, CDR2 YFSETQ. The CDR3: CASSKIDPRSSEQFF. CDR3 DNA sequence: TGCGCCAGCTCTAAAATAGACCCTAGATCTTCGGAGCAGTTCTTC.

This clonotype was detected a few times. This chain links TRBV5-1 with TRBJ1-2; D is ambiguous. Trimming left V 4 bases short and J 7 bases short, with 26 bases between. The CDR3 sequence is 17 residues long. CDR1 and CDR2 (germline): SGHRS, YFSETQ. CDR3 residues: CASSPLYDSDAARGYTF. The CDR3 nucleotides read TGCGCCAGCAGCCCGCTATACGACTCTGACGCTGCACGTGGCTACACCTTC.

This clonotype was counted ten times or more. The chain employs TRBV12-3 or TRBV12-4 and TRBJ2-2, with D possibly TRBD1 on 5 matching bases. This CDR3 region has 15 residues. V dropped 5 bases and J dropped 3 bases, with 13 bases sitting between them. The CDR3 protein is CASSTWEGDTGELFF. The CDR3 nucleotides are TGTGCCAGCAGTACCTGGGAAGGGGACACCGGGGAGCTGTTTTTT.

The chain has TRBV5-6 and TRBJ2-5; 11 nucleotides match TRBD2. Germline trimming cut 4 bases from V and 3 bases from J; bases unmatched to any gene: 8. The germline CDR1 and CDR2 sequences are SGHDT and YYEEEE. This CDR3 has 16 amino acids. In DNA form, the CDR3 reads TGTGCCAGCAGCCAAATTAGCGGGGGGGCGGAAGAGACCCAGTACTTC. This encodes CASSQISGGAEETQYF.

In its sample, this clonotype was seen many times. The gene calls are TRBV5-1 and TRBJ2-4; 7 bases are a match to TRBD2. This CDR3 is built from 16 residues. Germline V lookup: CDR1 SGHRS, CDR2 YFSETQ. J was trimmed by 0 bases and V by 7 bases; bases with no gene match: 10. The DNA for the CDR3 is TGCGCCAGCCGGGGCGAGGGACTACTAGCCAAAAACATTCAGTACTTC. Protein product: CASRGEGLLAKNIQYF.

The V gene is TRBV10-3, the J gene TRBJ2-7; TRBD1 agrees at 11 bases. The CDR3 is 13 amino acids. V trimming: 7 bases; J trimming: 5 bases; junction bases outside the gene matches: 4. From germline, CDR1 is ENHRY and CDR2 SYGVKD. CDR3: CAIKGQGADEQYF. In DNA, the CDR3 is TGTGCCATCAAAGGACAGGGGGCGGACGAGCAGTACTTC.

This chain links TRBV7-9 with TRBJ1-1; D is possibly TRBD1 (5 bases). CDR1 SEHNR and CDR2 FQNEAQ come from the germline V gene (reference sequence). The V end lost 5 bases, the J end lost 5 bases, and 18 bases lay between the germline ends. This CDR3 spans 15 amino acids. CDR3 sequence (DNA): TGTGCCAGCAGCCCGTCGTCCCTGGGGGAGACTGAAGCTTTCTTT. This encodes CASSPSSLGETEAFF.

This clonotype has a handful of counts. The CDR3 DNA sequence: TGTGCCATCAGTGGACCTCAGGGTCTTGGTTCACCCCTCCACTTT. Protein sequence: CAISGPQGLGSPLHF. The rearrangement joins TRBV10-3 to TRBJ1-6, with D perhaps matching TRBD1 (5 bases). The germline CDR1 and CDR2 sequences are ENHRY and SYGVKD. The CDR3 sequence is 15 residues long. The V and J ends lost 4 bases and 9 bases respectively, with 16 bases between them.

In this sample, this clonotype turned up many times. The rearrangement joins TRBV4-3 to TRBJ1-5; perhaps TRBD1 as D (5 bases). The germline CDR1 and CDR2 sequences are LGHNA and YSLEER. The CDR3 contains 15 residues. The germline V and J ends were trimmed by 2 bases and 6 bases, with 14 bases remaining between them. Here the CDR3 reads CASSQHGASGQPQHF. As DNA, the CDR3 is TGCGCCAGCAGCCAACACGGGGCGTCGGGTCAGCCCCAGCATTTT.

A few counts support this clonotype. The chain joins TRBV12-3 or TRBV12-4 to TRBJ1-2, with D perhaps matching TRBD1 (5 bases). This CDR3 contains 13 residues. Between the trimmed V and J ends, which lost 0 bases and 8 bases, there was a span of 10 bases. The CDR3 protein is CASSLAMRDGYTF. CDR3 bases: TGTGCCAGCAGTTTAGCGATGAGGGACGGCTACACCTTC.

V gene TRBV7-2 combines with J gene TRBJ2-1; possibly TRBD2 for D (6 bases). The CDR3 covers 13 residues. V lost 5 bases to trimming and J lost 10 bases, with 15 bases between them. The germline CDR1 and CDR2 sequences are SGHTA and FQGNSA. CDR3 amino acids: CASSPPLAEEQFF. As DNA, the CDR3 is TGTGCCAGCAGCCCTCCCTTAGCGGAGGAGCAGTTCTTC. The variable domain in full, completed from reference TRBV7-2 and TRBJ2-1, reads GAGVSQSPSNKVTEKGKDVELRCDPISGHTALYWYRQSLGQGLEFLIYFQGNSAPDKSGLPSDRFSAERTGGSVSTLTIQRTQQEDSAVYLCASSPPLAEEQFFGPGTRLTVL.

This clonotype was observed a few times. The chain has TRBV5-5 and TRBJ1-1; D is ambiguous. The V end was cut by 5 bases, the J end by 0 bases, with 11 bases between. CDR1 and CDR2 (germline): SGHKS, YYEKEE (reference sequence). The CDR3 length is 14 residues. CDR3 amino acids: CASSPPRVNTEAFF. The CDR3 DNA reads as TGTGCCAGCAGTCCCCCTCGGGTGAACACTGAAGCTTTCTTT.

The gene calls are TRBV12-3 or TRBV12-4 and TRBJ2-5; a weak D match, TRBD2 (7 bases). The V end was cut by 5 bases, the J end by 2 bases, with 24 bases between. The CDR3 totals 18 residues. The CDR3 nucleotides read TGTGCCAGCAGTCGTTCGGGGTCCGGGGGGCTCGGGCAAGAGACCCAGTACTTC. Protein product: CASSRSGSGGLGQETQYF.

The chain links TRBV20-1 to TRBJ1-5; perhaps TRBD1 as D (5 bases). Germline V CDR1 and CDR2: DFQATT, SNEGSKA (reference sequence). The V end lost 3 bases, the J end lost 7 bases, and 16 bases lay between the germline ends. The CDR3 spans 14 residues. CDR3 in DNA: TGCAGTGCTAGTGACTCGGGGGGTCGGCAGCCCCAGCATTTT. Its translation: CSASDSGGRQPQHF.

This clonotype came up many times. CDR3 nucleotide sequence: TGTGCCAGCAGTTCACATGGCCTTGGGGGGAGTACATTTGCAACTAATGAAAAACTGTTTTTT. Its protein is CASSSHGLGGSTFATNEKLFF. The J gene is TRBJ1-4, the V gene TRBV12-3 or TRBV12-4; tentative D call: TRBD1 (5 bases). The CDR3 has 21 amino acids. Trimming took off 4 bases at V and 0 bases at J, with 27 bases between the two ends.

This clonotype came up many times. V is TRBV9 and J is TRBJ2-3; 11 nucleotides match TRBD2. Germline-derived CDR1 and CDR2 are SGDLS and YYNGEE. The CDR3 runs to 15 residues. V was clipped by 4 bases and J by 2 bases; unmatched bases: 3. For the CDR3, the DNA is TGTGCCAGCAGCCTAGCGGGAGGCTACACAGATACGCAGTATTTT. Translated, it gives CASSLAGGYTDTQYF.

In its sample, this clonotype was seen many times. The chain links TRBV28 to TRBJ1-5, with TRBD1 matching over 7 bases. Germline CDR1 MDHEN, CDR2 SYDVKM. Trimming removed 3 bases from V and 2 bases from J; junction bases left unmatched: 7. The CDR3 runs 16 residues. CDR3 amino acids: CASSLTLGQGNQPQHF. DNA for the CDR3: TGTGCCAGCAGTTTGACCCTTGGACAGGGCAATCAGCCCCAGCATTTT. Combining the CDR3 with reference TRBV28 and TRBJ1-5 gives the whole variable domain DVKVTQSSRYLVKRTGEKVFLECVQDMDHENMFWYRQDPGLGLRLIYFSYDVKMKEKGDIPEGYSVSREKKERFSLILESASTNQTSMYLCASSLTLGQGNQPQHFGDGTRLSIL.

This clonotype occurred many times. The J gene is TRBJ2-1, the V gene TRBV7-9; either TRBD1 or TRBD2 may supply D (5 bases each). V lost 1 base to trimming and J lost 2 bases, with 15 bases between them. Germline V lookup: CDR1 SEHNR, CDR2 FQNEAQ (reference sequence). The CDR3 loop spans 17 amino acids. For the CDR3, the DNA is TGTGCCAGCAGCTTAGGCCTCCGGGACGGGCCCTACAATGAGCAGTTCTTC. Its translation is CASSLGLRDGPYNEQFF.

This clonotype was observed a handful of times. This chain uses TRBV20-1 with TRBJ2-7, with 9 bases that match TRBD2. V dropped 1 base and J dropped 7; count of bases not matched to a gene: 8. Germline loops: CDR1 DFQATT, CDR2 SNEGSKA (reference sequence). CDR3 length: 14 residues. The CDR3 region has the DNA TGCAGTGCTAGAGTGATGGCTAGCGGGGTTGAGCAGTACTTC. Its protein product is CSARVMASGVEQYF.

In its sample, this clonotype was seen a few times. The chain employs TRBV10-2 and TRBJ2-1, with 9 bases lining up with TRBD2. Germline CDR1 and CDR2: WSHSY and SAAADI. The junction had 2 bases not matched to a gene; V was cut back by 6 bases and J by 2 bases. The CDR3 length is 14 residues. CDR3 coding DNA: TGCGCCAGCAGGGAGCGGGGGGCCTACAATGAGCAGTTCTTC. This gives the protein CASRERGAYNEQFF.

This clonotype was detected ten times or more. The chain is built from TRBV20-1 and TRBJ2-3; perhaps TRBD1 as D (7 bases). Trimming took off 2 bases at V and 8 bases at J, with 14 bases between the two ends. Germline V gives CDR1 DFQATT, CDR2 SNEGSKA (reference sequence). The CDR3 length is 13 residues. The CDR3 protein is CSARSQGGSTQYF. The CDR3 DNA follows: TGCAGTGCTAGATCGCAGGGGGGTTCTACGCAGTATTTT.

This clonotype has more than one count but fewer than ten. The CDR3 here is CASSKGLAGLYRNEQFF. Written as DNA, the CDR3 is TGTGCCAGCAGCAAAGGACTAGCGGGATTATATCGAAATGAGCAGTTCTTC. The chain combines TRBV5-5 with TRBJ2-1, with 12 bases aligning to TRBD2. Looked up from germline, CDR1 is SGHKS and CDR2 is YYEKEE (reference sequence). V was clipped by 4 bases and J by 7 bases; unmatched bases: 12. This CDR3 contains 17 residues. Combining the CDR3 with reference TRBV5-5 and TRBJ2-1 gives the whole variable domain DAGVTQSPTHLIKTRGQQVTLRCSPISGHKSVSWYQQVLGQGPQFIFQYYEKEERGRGNFPDRFSARQFPNYSSELNVNALLLGDSALYLCASSKGLAGLYRNEQFFGPGTRLTVL.